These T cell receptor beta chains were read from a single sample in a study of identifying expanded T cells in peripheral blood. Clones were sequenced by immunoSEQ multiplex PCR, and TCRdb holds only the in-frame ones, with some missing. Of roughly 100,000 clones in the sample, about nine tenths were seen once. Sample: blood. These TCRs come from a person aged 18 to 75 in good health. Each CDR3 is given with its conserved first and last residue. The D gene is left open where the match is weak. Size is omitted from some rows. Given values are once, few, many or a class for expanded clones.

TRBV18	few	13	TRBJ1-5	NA	CASSPSQHQPQHF	TGTGCCAGCTCACCGTCCCAGCATCAGCCCCAGCATTTT
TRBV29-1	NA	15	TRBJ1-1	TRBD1	CSVEDPAQGAGWAFF	TGCAGCGTTGAAGATCCGGCACAGGGGGCGGGGTGGGCTTTCTTT
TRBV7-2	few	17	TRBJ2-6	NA	CASSLATRGAGANVLTF	TGTGCCAGCAGCTTAGCGACCAGGGGAGCTGGGGCCAACGTCCTGACTTTC
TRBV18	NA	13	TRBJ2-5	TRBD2	CASSREGMRTQYF	TGTGCCAGCTCACGGGAGGGCATGAGGACCCAGTACTTC
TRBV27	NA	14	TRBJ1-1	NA	CASSFFRDDTEAFF	TGTGCCAGCAGTTTTTTCAGGGATGACACTGAAGCTTTCTTT
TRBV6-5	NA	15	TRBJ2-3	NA	CASKREGASTDTQYF	TGTGCCAGCAAGAGGGAGGGGGCGAGCACAGATACGCAGTATTTT
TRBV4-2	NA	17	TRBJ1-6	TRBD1	CASSYRTGAAYNSPLHF	TGTGCCAGCAGCTATCGAACAGGGGCGGCCTATAATTCACCCCTCCACTTT
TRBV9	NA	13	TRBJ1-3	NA	CASSAPPGNTIYF	TGTGCCAGCAGCGCCCCACCTGGAAACACCATATATTTT
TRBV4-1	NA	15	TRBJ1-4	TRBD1	CASSQEGQAREKLFF	TGCGCCAGCAGCCAAGAAGGACAGGCGAGGGAAAAACTGTTTTTT
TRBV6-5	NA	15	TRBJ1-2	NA	CASSLQAYSTYGYTF	TGTGCCAGCAGCTTACAGGCTTATTCTACCTATGGCTACACCTTC
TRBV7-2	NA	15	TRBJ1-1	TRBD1	CASSQNSGGLTEAFF	TGTGCCAGCAGCCAGAATTCAGGGGGGCTAACTGAAGCTTTCTTT
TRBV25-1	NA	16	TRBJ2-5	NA	CASSRTITGTRETQYF	TGTGCCAGCAGCCGAACAATCACAGGGACCCGCGAGACCCAGTACTTC
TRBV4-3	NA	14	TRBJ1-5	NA	CASSQEWGNQPQHF	TGCGCCAGCAGCCAAGAATGGGGCAATCAGCCCCAGCATTTT
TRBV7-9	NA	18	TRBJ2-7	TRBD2	CASSLGLAGGPRRYGQYF	TGTGCCAGCAGCTTGGGACTAGCGGGGGGTCCCCGCCGTTATGGGCAGTACTTC
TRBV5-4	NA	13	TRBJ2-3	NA	CAQEGYGTDTQYF	TGTGCCCAGGAGGGGTATGGCACAGATACGCAGTATTTT
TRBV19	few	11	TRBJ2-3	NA	CASSIRGTQYF	TGTGCCAGTAGTATTCGGGGTACGCAGTATTTT
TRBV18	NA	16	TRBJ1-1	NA	CASSPGAQGIRFVAFF	TGTGCCAGCTCACCTGGTGCACAAGGGATCCGATTCGTAGCTTTCTTT
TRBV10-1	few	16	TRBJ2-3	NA	CASSPSKRRPTDTQYF	TGCGCCAGCAGCCCAAGCAAGCGGCGGCCCACAGATACGCAGTATTTT
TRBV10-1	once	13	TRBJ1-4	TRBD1	CASTDRPGEKLFF	TGCGCCAGCACGGACAGGCCGGGGGAAAAACTGTTTTTT
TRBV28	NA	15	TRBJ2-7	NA	CASSFSREFSYEQYF	TGTGCCAGCAGTTTTTCCCGGGAATTTTCCTACGAGCAGTACTTC
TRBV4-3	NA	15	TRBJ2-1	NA	CASSHQAVSYNEQFF	TGCGCCAGCAGCCACCAAGCTGTGTCCTACAATGAGCAGTTCTTC
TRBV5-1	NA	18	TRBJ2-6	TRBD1	CASSLVRQGGSGANVLTF	TGCGCCAGCAGCTTAGTAAGACAGGGCGGATCCGGGGCCAACGTCCTGACTTTC
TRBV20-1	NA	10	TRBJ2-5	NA	CSADQETQYF	TGCAGTGCCGACCAAGAGACCCAGTACTTC
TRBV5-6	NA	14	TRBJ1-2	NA	CASSLAGEHYGYTF	TGTGCCAGCAGCTTGGCAGGGGAGCACTATGGCTACACCTTC
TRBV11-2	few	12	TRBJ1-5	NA	CASSPGNQPQHF	TGTGCCAGCAGCCCGGGCAATCAGCCCCAGCATTTT
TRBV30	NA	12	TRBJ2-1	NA	CAWSVIFREQFF	TGTGCCTGGAGTGTAATCTTCCGGGAGCAGTTCTTC
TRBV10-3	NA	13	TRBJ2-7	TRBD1	CAITPRGLDEQYF	TGTGCCATCACCCCGAGGGGGCTCGACGAGCAGTACTTC
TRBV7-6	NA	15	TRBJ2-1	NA	CASSPGPGLLDEQFF	TGTGCCAGCAGCCCCGGGCCGGGACTCTTGGATGAGCAGTTCTTC
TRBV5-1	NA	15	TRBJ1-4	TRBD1	CASSSGQGGNEKLFF	TGCGCCAGCAGCTCCGGACAGGGGGGAAATGAAAAACTGTTTTTT
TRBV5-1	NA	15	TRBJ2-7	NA	CASSFNPAQPYEQYF	TGCGCCAGCAGCTTTAACCCAGCGCAGCCCTACGAGCAGTACTTC
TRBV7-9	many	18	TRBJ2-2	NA	CASSLARPGRRDTGELFF	TGTGCCAGCAGCTTAGCGAGACCAGGACGCCGAGACACCGGGGAGCTGTTTTTT
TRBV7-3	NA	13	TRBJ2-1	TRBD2	CASSRGLANEQFF	TGTGCCAGCAGCCGCGGACTAGCAAATGAGCAGTTCTTC
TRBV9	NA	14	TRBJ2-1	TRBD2	CASSPIWGRGEQFF	TGTGCCAGCAGCCCAATCTGGGGGAGGGGTGAGCAGTTCTTC
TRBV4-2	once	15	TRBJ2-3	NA	CASSQGRGVVDTQYF	TGTGCCAGCAGCCAAGGACGAGGGGTCGTAGATACGCAGTATTTT
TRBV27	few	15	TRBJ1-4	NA	CASSPRGAGGEKLFF	TGTGCCAGCAGTCCAAGAGGGGCGGGGGGGGAAAAACTGTTTTTT
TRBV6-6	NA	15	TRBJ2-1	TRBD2	CASSYSIAGANEQFF	TGTGCCAGCAGTTACTCGATAGCGGGAGCCAATGAGCAGTTCTTC
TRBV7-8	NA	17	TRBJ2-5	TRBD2	CASSVRGTSGREETQYF	TGTGCCAGCAGCGTCCGAGGGACTAGCGGGAGGGAAGAGACCCAGTACTTC
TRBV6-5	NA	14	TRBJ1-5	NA	CASRGLGSNQPQHF	TGTGCCAGCAGAGGATTGGGAAGCAATCAGCCCCAGCATTTT
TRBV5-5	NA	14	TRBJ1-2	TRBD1	CASSLTGGHYGYTF	TGTGCCAGCAGCCTCACAGGGGGACACTATGGCTACACCTTC
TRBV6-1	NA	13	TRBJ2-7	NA	CASSESITIEQYF	TGTGCCAGCAGTGAATCAATTACGATCGAGCAGTACTTC
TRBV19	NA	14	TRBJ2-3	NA	CASSIRGAADTQYF	TGTGCCAGTAGTATACGGGGGGCGGCAGATACGCAGTATTTT
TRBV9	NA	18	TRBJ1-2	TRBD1	CASSVDSGGLTINYGYTF	TGTGCCAGCAGCGTAGATTCAGGGGGCCTAACTATCAACTATGGCTACACCTTC
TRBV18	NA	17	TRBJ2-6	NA	CASSPISMGSGANVLTF	TGTGCCAGCTCACCCATTAGTATGGGATCTGGGGCCAACGTCCTGACTTTC
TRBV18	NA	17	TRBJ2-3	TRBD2	CASSPRGGGLGTDTQYF	TGTGCCAGCTCACCACGCGGGGGGGGTCTCGGCACAGATACGCAGTATTTT
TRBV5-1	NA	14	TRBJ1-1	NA	CASSSGLSNTEAFF	TGCGCCAGCAGCTCCGGGTTATCCAACACTGAAGCTTTCTTT
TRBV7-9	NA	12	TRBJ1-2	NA	CASSFIGGGYTF	TGTGCCAGCAGCTTCATCGGGGGTGGCTACACCTTC
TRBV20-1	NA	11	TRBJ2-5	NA	CSVGSQETQYF	TGCAGTGTAGGGTCGCAAGAGACCCAGTACTTC